A selection of T cell receptor beta chains follows, all from one sample in a study of T cell changes during pregnancy in multiple sclerosis. TCRdb's copy holds only in-frame clones and misses some; the assay was immunoSEQ multiplex PCR. Seen here are roughly 89,000 clones, over 85% observed once, and the top ten hold about 4.5%. The material was peripheral blood, obtained in the first trimester of pregnancy. All receptors derive from a female donor with multiple sclerosis, enrolled in a pregnancy study. Each CDR3 is given with its conserved first and last residue. A D gene is named only where the DNA matches it firmly. Part of the rows lack a size; the others show once, few, many or a class for expanded clones.

clone_size	d_call	v_call	j_call	cdr3_aa	cdr3_nt
-	TRBD1	TRBV5-6	TRBJ2-5	CASSPGTEETQYF	TGTGCCAGCAGCCCCGGGACAGAAGAGACCCAGTACTTC
-	-	TRBV5-1	TRBJ1-4	CASSLGGTTDEKLFF	TGCGCCAGCAGCTTGGGCGGGACGACCGATGAAAAACTGTTTTTT
-	-	TRBV19	TRBJ1-3	CASSLRQYSGNTIYF	TGTGCCAGTAGCCTAAGACAGTACAGTGGAAACACCATATATTTT
-	TRBD1	TRBV13	TRBJ1-1	CASTSGGPEAFF	TGTGCCAGTACCTCAGGGGGCCCTGAAGCTTTCTTT
-	TRBD1	TRBV2	TRBJ1-5	CASRRGQGGLLNQPQHF	TGTGCCAGCAGGAGAGGACAGGGAGGACTCCTCAATCAGCCCCAGCATTTT
-	-	TRBV2	TRBJ1-2	CASSLTGPNYGYTF	TGTGCCAGCAGTTTAACAGGCCCCAACTATGGCTACACCTTC
-	TRBD2	TRBV7-9	TRBJ2-3	CASGAGGRDTQYF	TGTGCCAGCGGAGCGGGGGGGCGGGATACGCAGTATTTT
-	-	TRBV2	TRBJ1-1	CASSVLNTEAFF	TGTGCCAGCAGCGTTTTAAACACTGAAGCTTTCTTT
-	TRBD2	TRBV4-2	TRBJ2-5	CASSQDLPGGLQETQYF	TGTGCCAGCAGCCAAGATCTACCGGGGGGACTACAAGAGACCCAGTACTTC
-	TRBD1	TRBV6-1	TRBJ1-2	CASSAYQGGLSSNYGYTF	TGTGCCAGCAGTGCATACCAGGGGGGACTCTCCTCTAACTATGGCTACACCTTC
-	-	TRBV5-1	TRBJ1-1	CASSPTGNTEAFF	TGCGCCAGCAGCCCAACGGGGAACACTGAAGCTTTCTTT
-	TRBD2	TRBV9	TRBJ2-2	CASSVGAGGHAGGELFF	TGTGCCAGCAGCGTAGGAGCGGGGGGGCACGCGGGCGGGGAGCTGTTTTTT
-	TRBD1	TRBV4-1	TRBJ1-4	CASSHLMTGRDEKLFF	TGCGCCAGCAGCCACCTAATGACAGGGCGGGATGAAAAACTGTTTTTT
-	-	TRBV4-1	TRBJ1-6	CASSQDPGYSPLHF	TGCGCCAGCAGCCAAGATCCGGGGTATTCACCCCTCCACTTT
-	-	TRBV7-6	TRBJ2-7	CASSQGDEQYF	TGTGCCAGCAGCCAAGGGGACGAGCAGTACTTC
-	-	TRBV9	TRBJ1-2	CASSPEGGVGGYTF	TGTGCCAGCAGCCCTGAAGGGGGGGTGGGTGGCTACACCTTC
-	-	TRBV27	TRBJ1-3	CASRTLGGAGNTIYF	TGTGCCAGCAGAACGTTGGGGGGTGCTGGAAACACCATATATTTT
-	-	TRBV9	TRBJ2-1	CASSSSGNNEQFF	TGTGCCAGCAGCTCCTCGGGGAACAATGAGCAGTTCTTC
-	TRBD1	TRBV27	TRBJ2-7	CASSDRDSSYEQYF	TGTGCCAGCAGTGACCGGGACAGCTCCTACGAGCAGTACTTC
-	TRBD1	TRBV19	TRBJ2-3	CASSILGTVTDTQYF	TGTGCCAGTAGTATTTTAGGGACAGTCACAGATACGCAGTATTTT
-	TRBD2	TRBV15	TRBJ2-7	CATGGESYEQYF	TGTGCCACCGGGGGGGAATCCTACGAGCAGTACTTC
-	-	TRBV6-5	TRBJ1-1	CASSSGLWEAFF	TGTGCCAGCAGTAGCGGACTGTGGGAAGCTTTCTTT
-	-	TRBV9	TRBJ1-1	CASSVGGQGTEAFF	TGTGCCAGCAGCGTAGGGGGCCAAGGCACTGAAGCTTTCTTT
-	-	TRBV30	TRBJ2-3	CAWNPSTDTQYF	TGTGCCTGGAATCCGTCCACAGATACGCAGTATTTT
-	-	TRBV5-1	TRBJ1-2	CASSLAENYGYTF	TGCGCCAGCAGCTTGGCTGAGAACTATGGCTACACCTTC
-	TRBD2	TRBV7-9	TRBJ2-1	CASRVSGGVNEQFF	TGTGCCAGCAGGGTGAGCGGGGGGGTCAATGAGCAGTTCTTC
-	TRBD1	TRBV2	TRBJ2-3	CASEGAGDTQYF	TGTGCCAGCGAGGGGGCTGGAGATACGCAGTATTTT
many	-	TRBV12-2	TRBJ2-1	CASRPRTSAHNEQFF	TGTGCAAGTCGCCCACGGACTAGCGCCCACAATGAGCAGTTCTTC
-	TRBD1	TRBV5-1	TRBJ2-5	CASSAPQAEDRGFEETQYF	TGCGCCAGCAGCGCGCCACAGGCCGAGGACAGGGGGTTTGAAGAGACCCAGTACTTC
-	-	TRBV6-5	TRBJ1-6	CASSLTSDSPLHF	TGTGCCAGCAGTTTGACTAGCGATTCACCCCTCCACTTT
-	TRBD1	TRBV18	TRBJ2-3	CASSPTGQGADTQYF	TGTGCCAGCTCACCAACGGGACAGGGGGCAGATACGCAGTATTTT
-	TRBD2	TRBV6-6	TRBJ2-1	CASSYGGGANEQFF	TGTGCCAGCAGTTACGGCGGGGGGGCCAATGAGCAGTTCTTC
-	-	TRBV6-5	TRBJ2-7	CASSYSMAGRPYEQYF	TGTGCCAGTAGTTACTCGATGGCGGGACGACCCTACGAGCAGTACTTC
-	-	TRBV5-6	TRBJ1-3	CASSFAGRLSGNTIYF	TGTGCCAGCAGCTTCGCGGGTAGACTCTCTGGAAACACCATATATTTT
-	-	TRBV14	TRBJ2-7	CASSKTGMREQYF	TGTGCCAGCAGCAAAACAGGGATGCGCGAGCAGTACTTC
-	TRBD2	TRBV27	TRBJ2-1	CASSLVLPSGYNEQFF	TGTGCCAGCAGTTTAGTACTTCCTAGCGGGTACAATGAGCAGTTCTTC
-	TRBD1	TRBV6-6	TRBJ2-1	CASSSRDRGNEQFF	TGTGCCAGCAGTTCCCGGGACAGGGGAAATGAGCAGTTCTTC
-	-	TRBV18	TRBJ2-3	CASSSTQGPADTQYF	TGTGCCAGCTCGAGCACACAGGGTCCGGCAGATACGCAGTATTTT
-	-	TRBV6-6	TRBJ2-3	CASNSAGARDTQYF	TGTGCCAGCAATTCCGCGGGGGCTAGAGATACGCAGTATTTT
-	-	TRBV28	TRBJ2-6	CASSFNSGANVLTF	TGTGCCAGCAGTTTCAACTCTGGGGCCAACGTCCTGACTTTC
-	-	TRBV18	TRBJ1-1	CASSPLLVGLGTEAFF	TGTGCCAGCTCACCTCTCCTCGTGGGGCTGGGCACTGAAGCTTTCTTT
-	-	TRBV5-1	TRBJ2-7	CASSLGSRAGAHYEQYF	TGCGCCAGCAGCCTCGGCAGTAGGGCGGGGGCTCACTACGAGCAGTACTTC